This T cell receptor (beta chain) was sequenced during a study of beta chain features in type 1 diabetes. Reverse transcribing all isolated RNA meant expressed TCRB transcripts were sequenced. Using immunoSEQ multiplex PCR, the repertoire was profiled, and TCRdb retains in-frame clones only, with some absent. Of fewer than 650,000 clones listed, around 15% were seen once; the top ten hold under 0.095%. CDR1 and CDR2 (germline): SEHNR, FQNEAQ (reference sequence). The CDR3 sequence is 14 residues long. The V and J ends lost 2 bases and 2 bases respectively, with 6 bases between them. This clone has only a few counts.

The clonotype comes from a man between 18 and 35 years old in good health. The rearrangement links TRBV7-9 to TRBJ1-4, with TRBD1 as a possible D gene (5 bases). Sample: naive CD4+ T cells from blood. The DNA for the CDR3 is TGTGCCAGCAGCTTACGGGACACTAATGAAAAACTGTTTTTT. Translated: CASSLRDTNEKLFF. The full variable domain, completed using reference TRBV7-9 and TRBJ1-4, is DTGVSQNPRHKITKRGQNVTFRCDPISEHNRLYWYRQTLGQGPEFLTYFQNEAQLEKSRLLSDRFSAERPKGSFSTLEIQRTEQGDSAMYLCASSLRDTNEKLFFGSGTQLSVL.